Shown below are 11 T cell receptor beta chains from a single sample sequenced in a study of CD8+ T cells in alopecia areata. Extracted RNA was reverse transcribed, and the resulting cDNA served as sequencing template. Profiled with immunoSEQ multiplex PCR; TCRdb holds only in-frame clones, not every one. Here the sample spans about 180,000 clones, less than 80% being singletons. This material consisted of CD8+ T cells sorted from blood, taken at week 0. These receptors came from a human donor with alopecia areata.

In this sample, this clone turned up a few times. The V gene is TRBV28, the J gene TRBJ2-6, with 8 bases matching TRBD1. The CDR3 length is 17 residues. Per germline, CDR1 MDHEN and CDR2 SYDVKM. With V trimmed by 6 bases and J by 0 bases, 7 bases remained unmatched. The CDR3 loop is CASRSDRVNSGANVLTF. The DNA of the CDR3 is TGTGCCAGCAGGTCGGACAGGGTCAACTCTGGGGCCAACGTCCTGACTTTC.

This clone has a handful of counts. V gene TRBV19 combines with J gene TRBJ1-1, with 10 bases that match TRBD1. CDR1 is LNHDA, CDR2 SQIVND, per germline (reference sequence). The ends lost 8 bases at V and 6 bases at J; junction bases unmatched: 12. The CDR3 length is 15 residues. The CDR3: CASAVGTGVDPEAFF. The CDR3 DNA is TGTGCCAGTGCCGTGGGGACAGGGGTGGATCCTGAAGCTTTCTTT.

This chain uses TRBV6-6 with TRBJ2-7; D remains ambiguous. The germline V gene encodes CDR1 MNHNY and CDR2 SVGAGI (reference sequence). The CDR3 covers 15 residues. Trimming pared 1 base from V and 0 bases from J, leaving 10 bases between. The DNA for the CDR3 is TGTGCCAGCAGTTACTACGCTGGATCCTCCTACGAGCAGTACTTC. Protein product: CASSYYAGSSYEQYF.

With regard to this clone: The junction does not match germline at one end; this may be a read error. The CDR3 DNA follows: TGCGCCAACAGCCAAGTATTTGTCAGGCTCTTCGATGGCTACACCTTC. Protein sequence: CANSQVFVRLFDGYTF. The chain uses TRBV4-1 and TRBJ1-2, with D unresolved. The CDR3 has 16 amino acids. The V gene's germline CDR1 is MGHRA and CDR2 YSYEKL.

This clone was found a few times. This chain connects TRBV30 to TRBJ2-7; 8 bases align to TRBD1. V was pared by 3 bases and J by 4 bases, with 8 bases of the junction left unmatched. Germline CDR1 and CDR2: GTSNPN and SVGIG (reference sequence). The CDR3 runs 14 residues. The CDR3 DNA reads as TGTGCCTGGAGCGCCGGGACAGGAATGTACGAGCAGTACTTC. Protein product: CAWSAGTGMYEQYF.

The chain uses TRBV6-5 and TRBJ1-1, with 11 bases identical to TRBD1. CDR3 length: 15 residues. Germline CDR1 and CDR2: MNHEY and SVGAGI. Germline trimming cut 7 bases from V and 5 bases from J; bases unmatched to any gene: 9. CDR3 region: CASTGTGGVRTEAFF. In DNA form, the CDR3 reads TGTGCCAGCACCGGGACAGGGGGGGTAAGGACTGAAGCTTTCTTT.

This chain uses TRBV13 with TRBJ1-5, with D uncertain. The CDR3 contains 12 residues. The V end lost 5 bases, the J end lost 4 bases, and 6 bases lay between the germline ends. Germline V gene lookup returns CDR1 PRHDT and CDR2 FYEKMQ (reference sequence). CDR3 protein: CASSPGNQPQHF. The DNA of the CDR3 is TGTGCCAGCAGCCCGGGGAATCAGCCCCAGCATTTT.

The chain joins TRBV14 to TRBJ1-1; D remains ambiguous. The CDR3 has 13 amino acids. Germline CDR1 reads SGHDN; CDR2 reads FVKESK. Trimming left V 2 bases short and J 3 bases short, with 7 bases between. CDR3 sequence (DNA): TGTGCCAGCAGCCAATTCCCGGACACTGAAGCTTTCTTT. Translating gives CASSQFPDTEAFF. Filled out from reference TRBV14 and TRBJ1-1, the complete variable domain reads EAGVTQFPSHSVIEKGQTVTLRCDPISGHDNLYWYRRVMGKEIKFLLHFVKESKQDESGMPNNRFLAERTGGTYSTLKVQPAELEDSGVYFCASSQFPDTEAFFGQGTRLTVV.

The rearrangement joins TRBV7-3 to TRBJ1-6, with D possibly TRBD1 on 5 matching bases. CDR3 length: 13 residues. Germline lookup yields CDR1 SGHTA and CDR2 FQGTGA. V lost 8 bases and J 7 bases, leaving 12 bases between the germline ends. DNA for the CDR3: TGTGCCAGCGGCGGGGCTTTGAATTCACCCCTCCACTTT. Its translation is CASGGALNSPLHF.

V is TRBV12-2 and J is TRBJ1-1. TRBV12-2 is given as a pseudogene. The CDR3 has 12 amino acids. DNA for the CDR3: TGTGCAAGTCGCTTCGAGGCCACTGAAGCTTTCTTT. Translated: CASRFEATEAFF.

The V gene is TRBV2, the J gene TRBJ1-2; tentative D call: TRBD1 (5 bases). The CDR3 sequence is 13 residues long. From germline, CDR1 is SNHLY and CDR2 FYNNEI. V was pared by 1 base and J by 3 bases, with 6 bases between. This CDR3 is CASSEEGYYGYTF. The CDR3 DNA reads TGTGCCAGCAGTGAAGAGGGGTACTATGGCTACACCTTC.